There are many counts of the clone carrying this T cell receptor beta chain. Its antigen remains unknown. The study profiled TCR beta VDJ and CDR3 using genomic DNA as template. TCRdb re-analysed the reads in MiXCR, keeping a single row per CDR3 protein. The sample includes approximately 200,000 distinct CDR3 sequences, 64% of them seen just once. This sample is drawn from a study of CD8+CD57+ T cells in acquired aplastic anemia. Study as a whole: The DNA of sorted CD4+ and CD8+ cells averaged 3.2 ug. General study findings and limits: Between the patient and control groups, CD8+ Simpson's diversity did not differ significantly. Patients and controls shared 25 to 30 CD8+ CDR3 sequences.

With 7 bases removed from V and 3 bases from J, the gap between germline ends came to 12 bases. Germline V gives CDR1 SGHTA, CDR2 FQGNSA. The CDR3 runs to 13 residues. This TCR came from a human donor with severe aplastic anemia or a healthy control (not recorded which). The J gene is TRBJ1-2, the V gene TRBV7-2; D not resolved. The source material was sorted CD4+, CD8+, or CD8+CD57+ T cells (not recorded which) from PBMCs. The CDR3 DNA sequence: TGTGCCAGCACCGAACCACCCGACTATGGCTACACCTTC. Translated: CASTEPPDYGYTF.